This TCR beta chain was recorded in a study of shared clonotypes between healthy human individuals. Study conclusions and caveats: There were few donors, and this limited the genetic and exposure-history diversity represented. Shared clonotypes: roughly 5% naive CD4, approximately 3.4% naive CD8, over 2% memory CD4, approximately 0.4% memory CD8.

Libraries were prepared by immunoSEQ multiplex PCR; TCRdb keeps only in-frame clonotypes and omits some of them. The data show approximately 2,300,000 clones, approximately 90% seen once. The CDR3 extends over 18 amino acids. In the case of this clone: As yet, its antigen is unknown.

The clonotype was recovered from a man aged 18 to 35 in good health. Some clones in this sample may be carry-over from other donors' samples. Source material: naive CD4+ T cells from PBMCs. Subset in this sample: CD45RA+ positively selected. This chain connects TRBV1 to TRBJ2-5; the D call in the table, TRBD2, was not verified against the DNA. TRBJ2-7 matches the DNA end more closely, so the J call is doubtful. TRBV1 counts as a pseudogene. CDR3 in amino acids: CTSSQDRGLAGVYHEQYF. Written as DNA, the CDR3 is TGCACCAGCAGCCAAGATCGGGGACTAGCGGGAGTGTACCACGAGCAGTACTTC.